This T cell receptor beta chain was captured in a study of blood T cell repertoires in COVID-19. For the study at large: The samples span acute and convalescent COVID-19 from the United States, Italy and Spain. Nucleic acid was either cDNA or gDNA, and it came from T cells, B-cell-depleted T cells, or PBMCs.

In the original processing: Amplification from reference gene primers served as the basis for estimated nucleated cell counts. TCRdb's table, derived via immunoSEQ multiplex PCR, lists solely in-frame clones and lacks some. From that table come the V and J calls and clone size; the DNA was used to work out D and trimming. This table holds fewer than 250,000 clones, 81% found once. The cohort comprised adults aged 18 to 89 years residing in some 24 US areas. V lost 5 bases to trimming and J lost 7 bases, with 14 bases between them. CDR3 size: 14 residues. Germline CDR1 LNHNV, CDR2 YYDKDF (reference sequence).

The clonotype originates from a woman aged 45 to 65 with acute COVID-19. The chain employs TRBV15 and TRBJ1-4, with a possible D match to TRBD1 (5 bases). Input material: PBMCs or T cells enriched from blood (not recorded which). For the CDR3, the DNA is TGTGCCACCAGCCCGCTTCGGGGGTCTGAAAAACTGTTTTTT. Translated: CATSPLRGSEKLFF.